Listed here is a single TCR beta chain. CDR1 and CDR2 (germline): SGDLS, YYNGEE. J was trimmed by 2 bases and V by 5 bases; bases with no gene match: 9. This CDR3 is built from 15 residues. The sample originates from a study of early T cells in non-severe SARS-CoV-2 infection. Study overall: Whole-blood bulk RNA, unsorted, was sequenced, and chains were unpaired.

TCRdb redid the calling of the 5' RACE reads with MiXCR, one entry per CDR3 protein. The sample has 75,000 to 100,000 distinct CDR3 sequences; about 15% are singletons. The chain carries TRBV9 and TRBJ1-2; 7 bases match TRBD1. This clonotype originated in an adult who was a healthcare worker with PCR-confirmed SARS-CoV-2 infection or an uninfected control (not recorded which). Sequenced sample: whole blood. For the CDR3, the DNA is TGTGCCAGCAGGCGGGGTACGGGACAGAACTATGGCTACACCTTC. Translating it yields CASRRGTGQNYGYTF. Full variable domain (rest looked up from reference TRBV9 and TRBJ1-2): DSGVTQTPKHLITATGQRVTLRCSPRSGDLSVYWYQQSLDQGLQFLIQYYNGEERAKGNILERFSAQQFPDLHSELNLSSLELGDSALYFCASRRGTGQNYGYTFGSGTRLTVV.